One T cell receptor beta chain is described in this entry. CDR3 length: 14 amino acids. Unmatched junction bases numbered 6, after V lost 8 bases and J lost 5 bases. Germline V gives CDR1 KGHSH, CDR2 LQKENI. Methods used by the authors: Reference gene primer amplification gave nucleated cell count estimates. Clones were read by immunoSEQ multiplex PCR, and TCRdb kept only the in-frame ones, dropping some. V and J calls and clone size are copied from that table; D and trimming were computed from the DNA. The sample records hundreds of thousands of clones, 88% being singletons. This specimen belongs to a study of blood T cell repertoires in COVID-19.

The origin of this receptor is a woman between 35 and 50 years old with acute COVID-19. Sequencing input: PBMCs or T cells enriched from blood (not recorded which). The chain uses TRBV18 and TRBJ2-5, with 12 bases aligning to TRBD2. Here the CDR3 DNA reads TGTGCCAGCCGCCGGACTAGCGGGACTGAGACCCAGTACTTC. Encoded protein: CASRRTSGTETQYF.